This T cell receptor (beta chain) derives from a study of blood T cell repertoires in COVID-19. Overall study context: Samples representing acute and convalescent COVID-19 were sourced from the United States, Italy and Spain.

Original processing notes: Amplification with reference gene primers provided the estimates of nucleated cell counts. The protocol was immunoSEQ multiplex PCR, while the TCRdb copy is restricted to in-frame clones and leaves out a portion. V, J and clone size were drawn from that table, and D and trimming were deduced from the DNA. The table has fewer than 350,000 clones, around 85% seen once. Participants came from under 30 US areas, aged about 18 to 95 years. The CDR3 covers 15 residues. Trimming left V 1 base short and J 4 bases short, with 14 bases between. In germline, CDR1 is SGDLS, CDR2 YYNGEE.

The chain couples TRBV9 to TRBJ2-5; perhaps TRBD1 as D (6 bases). The sequencing input was PBMCs or T cells enriched from blood (not recorded which). The clonotype comes from a woman aged 40 to 50 with acute COVID-19. The CDR3 sequence: CASSVLTGNLETQYF. In DNA, the CDR3 is TGTGCCAGCAGCGTACTGACAGGAAACCTAGAGACCCAGTACTTC.